There are a few counts of the clone carrying this T cell receptor beta chain. What it binds is unknown. V lost 4 bases to trimming and J lost 0 bases, with 9 bases between them. The germline V gene encodes CDR1 SGHNT and CDR2 YENEEA. The CDR3 loop spans 14 amino acids. These data come from a study of T cells in localized non-small cell lung cancer. Study-level results: Peak T cell clonality was found in uninvolved adjacent lung, exceeding tumor. Sequencing was restricted to one tumor region; therefore, heterogeneity remains possible. A median approximately 53 of the top 100 tumor clones appeared in adjacent lung.

Produced via immunoSEQ multiplex PCR; TCRdb's table is partial and in-frame only. Of fewer than 3,500 clones listed, roughly 25% were seen once; the top ten hold 5% to 6.5%. The chain employs TRBV11-3 and TRBJ1-1; D ambiguous. The sequence was obtained from a female donor older than 55 with stage I lung adenocarcinoma. Source: lung tumor tissue, taken before any cancer treatment. CDR3 in amino acids: CASSSLSLNTEAFF. CDR3 nucleotide sequence: TGTGCCAGCAGCTCGTTAAGTCTGAACACTGAAGCTTTCTTT.